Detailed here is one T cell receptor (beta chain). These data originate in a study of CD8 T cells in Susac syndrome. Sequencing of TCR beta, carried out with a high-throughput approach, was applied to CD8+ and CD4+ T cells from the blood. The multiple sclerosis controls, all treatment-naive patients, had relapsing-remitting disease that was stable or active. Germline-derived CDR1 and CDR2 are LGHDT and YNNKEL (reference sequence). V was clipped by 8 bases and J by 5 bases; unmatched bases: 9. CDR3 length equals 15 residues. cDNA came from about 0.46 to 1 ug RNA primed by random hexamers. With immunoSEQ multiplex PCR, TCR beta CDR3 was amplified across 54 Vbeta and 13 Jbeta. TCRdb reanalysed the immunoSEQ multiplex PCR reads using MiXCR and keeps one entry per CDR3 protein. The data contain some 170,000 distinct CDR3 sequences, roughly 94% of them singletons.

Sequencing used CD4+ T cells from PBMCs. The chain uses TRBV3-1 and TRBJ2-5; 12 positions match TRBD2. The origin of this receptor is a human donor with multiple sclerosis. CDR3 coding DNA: TGTGCCAGCTCACTAGCGGGAGGAAGTGAGGAGACCCAGTACTTC. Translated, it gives CASSLAGGSEETQYF.